The subject of this entry is one T cell receptor (beta chain). What it binds is not known. The method was immunoSEQ multiplex PCR; TCRdb's version includes in-frame clones alone and lacks a portion of them. The sample comprises hundreds of thousands of clones, 55% to 85% of which are singletons, and 1.5% to 2% rests with the top ten. The sample is drawn from a study of shared clonotypes between healthy human individuals. About the study: A donor's plate count was three for CD4 naive and three for CD4 memory; CD8 naive had two and CD8 memory one.

Overall study findings and caveats: Rarefaction indicated that sorted-subset sequencing remained incomplete although depth was large.

Deletions cut 5 bases from V and 4 bases from J, with 14 bases between. Germline CDR1 reads SGHTA; CDR2 reads FQGNSA. The CDR3 contains 14 residues. This receptor was identified in a woman in her twenties or thirties in good health. The chain is built from TRBV7-2 and TRBJ1-2; D perhaps matches TRBD1 (5 bases). Material for sequencing was memory CD4+ T cells sorted from blood. Subset given: CD45RA-negative fraction. The CDR3 spells CASSPAGGGYGYTF. CDR3 sequence (DNA): TGTGCCAGCAGCCCAGCGGGGGGTGGCTATGGCTACACCTTC.